Presented here are 13 T cell receptor beta chains from one specimen sequenced in a study of cytomegalovirus exposure and HLA in healthy donors. This PCR relied on a set of 60 Vbeta primers and 13 Jbeta primers. Assay used: immunoSEQ multiplex PCR; TCRdb lists only in-frame clones, some missing. This table has 90,000 to 130,000 clones, over 65% appearing once. The specimen sequenced was PBMCs. These receptors were collected from a woman in her twenties or thirties in good health and CMV-seronegative.

The chain couples TRBV27 to TRBJ2-7; D is possibly TRBD2 (5 bases). CDR3 length: 13 residues. Germline V gene sequence: CDR1 MNHEY, CDR2 SMNVEV (reference sequence). V lost 6 bases and J 3 bases, leaving 12 bases between the germline ends. Here the CDR3 DNA reads TGTGCCAGCAGCCCCGGAGGAGTCTACGAGCAGTACTTC. Protein sequence: CASSPGGVYEQYF.

The chain couples TRBV10-3 to TRBJ1-6; 7 positions match TRBD1. The CDR3 is 12 residues long. Germline assignment: CDR1 ENHRY and CDR2 SYGVKD. Trimming at V came to 10 bases and at J to 8 bases, leaving 5 bases not matched to a gene. The CDR3 DNA reads as TGTGCCAGCGGGACAGAGGATTCACCCCTCCACTTT. Translating it yields CASGTEDSPLHF.

This chain joins TRBV25-1 and TRBJ2-5; 8 bases map to TRBD2. The junction had 10 bases not matched to a gene; V was cut back by 5 bases and J by 5 bases. CDR1 is MGHDK and CDR2 is SYGVNS in the germline V gene. The CDR3 covers 15 residues. CDR3 amino acids: CASSLPAGVGETQYF. CDR3 DNA sequence: TGTGCCAGCAGTCTACCAGCGGGAGTAGGTGAGACCCAGTACTTC.

J is TRBJ1-4 and V is TRBV29-1; TRBD1 matches 9 bases. The V gene end was trimmed by 0 bases and the J gene end by 7 bases; junction bases not matched to a gene: 6. Germline loops: CDR1 SQVTM, CDR2 ANQGSEA. The CDR3 extends over 15 amino acids. DNA for the CDR3: TGCAGCGTTGAAGATCGGCGACAGGGGGTTGAAAAACTGTTTTTT. Translation: CSVEDRRQGVEKLFF.

V and J are TRBV6-1 and TRBJ2-1; 7 bases are shared with TRBD1. The J segment lost 5 bases and the V segment lost 8 bases, leaving 6 bases of the junction unmatched. From germline, CDR1 is MNHNS and CDR2 SASEGT. This CDR3 contains 13 residues. CDR3 sequence (DNA): TGTGCCAGCGGTAGGGGGCGCAACAATGAGCAGTTCTTC. Translated, it gives CASGRGRNNEQFF.

On this clone: The junction does not match germline at one end; this may be a read error. The V call is TRBV18, the J call TRBJ2-7, with 9 positions matching TRBD1. The CDR3 spans 15 residues. Germline V lookup: CDR1 KGHSH, CDR2 LQKENI. The CDR3 DNA is TGTGCCAGCTCACCGCGACAGGGGGGCTCCCACGAGCAGTACTTC. The encoded protein is CASSPRQGGSHEQYF.

This clone was seen just once. The chain couples TRBV7-6 to TRBJ1-5; maybe TRBD1 (6 bases). Trimming shortened V by 1 base and J by 8 bases, and 12 bases separated the two germline ends. The length of the CDR3 is 14 residues. The germline V gene has CDR1 SGHVS and CDR2 FNYEAQ. CDR3 in amino acids: CASSLVGGREPQHF. CDR3 DNA: TGTGCCAGCAGCTTAGTCGGGGGGCGGGAGCCCCAGCATTTT.

The V call is TRBV30, the J call TRBJ2-4, with D perhaps matching TRBD1 (5 bases). Germline CDR1 is GTSNPN and CDR2 is SVGIG (reference sequence). This CDR3 contains 16 residues. Deletions cut 2 bases from V and 0 bases from J, with 14 bases between. DNA of the CDR3: TGTGCCTGGAGTCGGTCAGGGCTGACAGCCAAAAACATTCAGTACTTC. Encoded protein: CAWSRSGLTAKNIQYF.

V gene TRBV7-9 combines with J gene TRBJ2-2; the match to TRBD2 covers 10 bases. V trimming: 1 base; J trimming: 0 bases; junction bases outside the gene matches: 5. CDR1 and CDR2 (germline): SEHNR, FQNEAQ (reference sequence). The CDR3 length is 18 residues. The CDR3 sequence is CASSLGTSGSPNTGELFF. The CDR3 DNA follows: TGTGCCAGCAGCTTAGGGACTAGCGGCTCACCGAACACCGGGGAGCTGTTTTTT. The full variable domain, with the rest looked up from reference TRBV7-9 and TRBJ2-2, is DTGVSQNPRHKITKRGQNVTFRCDPISEHNRLYWYRQTLGQGPEFLTYFQNEAQLEKSRLLSDRFSAERPKGSFSTLEIQRTEQGDSAMYLCASSLGTSGSPNTGELFFGEGSRLTVL.

The chain has TRBV29-1 and TRBJ2-5; 16 nucleotides line up with TRBD2. There are 16 residues in the CDR3. Losses at the gene ends were 6 bases for V and 1 base for J; bases not matched to a gene: 5. Germline loops: CDR1 SQVTM, CDR2 ANQGSEA. CDR3 DNA: TGCAGCGTCCCCGGGACTAGCGGGGGGGTCCAAGAGACCCAGTACTTC. This encodes CSVPGTSGGVQETQYF.

This clone showed up just a few times. The same CDR3 can be traced to other DNA sequences in this sample. This chain connects TRBV7-2 to TRBJ2-5; TRBD1 matches 8 bases. The CDR3 is 15 residues long. The V gene's germline CDR1 is SGHTA and CDR2 FQGNSA. Trimming took 2 bases from V and 5 from J; bases not matched to a gene: 7. The CDR3 spells CASSLLAGGLETQYF. The CDR3 DNA is TGTGCCAGCAGCTTATTAGCAGGGGGCTTGGAGACCCAGTACTTC.

This sequence joins TRBV6-4 and TRBJ1-1; D perhaps matches TRBD1 (6 bases). The CDR3 runs to 22 residues. CDR1 and CDR2 from the germline V gene are MRHNA and SNTAGT. Deletions cut 1 base from V and 0 bases from J, with 30 bases between. DNA of the CDR3: TGTGCCAGCAGTGACTGCAGACAGGAATGGTGCCAAAAAGGGCCCATGAACACTGAAGCTTTCTTT. It codes for CASSDCRQEWCQKGPMNTEAFF.

This rearrangement joins TRBV13 to TRBJ2-3; 9 nucleotides line up with TRBD2. The CDR3 has 14 residues. The V and J ends lost 7 bases and 8 bases, in that order; junction bases with no gene match: 10. Looked up from germline, CDR1 is PRHDT and CDR2 is FYEKMQ (reference sequence). CDR3 in amino acids: CASNGGGAGPTQYF. CDR3 DNA sequence: TGTGCCAGCAACGGCGGGGGGGCGGGGCCTACGCAGTATTTT.